The present entry profiles one TCR beta chain with its context. No antigen is known for it. Within one base of it there is no much larger clone, and no base qualities were kept. Another Seattle source contributed samples from volunteer blood donors who had recovered from COVID-19. Each collaborating institution followed its own protocols to collect whole blood in K2EDTA tubes. For TCRbeta analysis, collaborators shipped samples as frozen whole blood, isolated PBMCs, or DNA extracted from either of those sample types. The sample is drawn from a study of blood T cell repertoires in COVID-19 (dated by TCRdb to the early 2020s). With regard to the full study: The collaborator samples originated in the United States, Italy and Spain and spanned the acute and convalescent phases of COVID-19. The sample metadata nearly always contained a de-identified subject ID, COVID-19 status, age in years and sex. The material from the prospective study consisted of cDNA or gDNA derived from T cells, B-cell-depleted T cells, or PBMCs. Subjects who had been exposed to COVID-19, were actively infected with it, or had recovered from it provided the deeply sampled blood TCRbeta repertoires that made up the dataset. Samples came from the ongoing ImmuneRACE study (first 160 participants) plus 1,254 subjects from 6 global collaborators. The repertoires were released in a freely available public database meant as a resource for research on the immune response to SARS-CoV-2. HLA class I and class II types, where available, came from metadata supplied by the sample provider rather than from assay-based typing.

Overall study results and their limits: The quantity of clinical and demographic metadata differed by source and by participant and was supplied without curation.

Per the germline V gene (reference sequence), GTSNPN is the CDR1 and SVGIG is the CDR2. V gives up 0 bases and J gives up 3 bases, and the segment between their germline ends measures 12 bases. There are 15 amino acids in the CDR3, from cysteine to phenylalanine inclusive. Here the CDR3 DNA is all that survives: 45 bases in frame from base 1. The immunoSEQ Assay, a bias-controlled multiplex PCR, was used to amplify TCRbeta CDR3 regions from genomic DNA. The authors' pipeline ran thus. Within the assay, amplification of reference gene primers was used to estimate how many nucleated cells each sample contained. Sequence reads were collapsed and filtered to measure the absolute abundance of every unique TCRbeta CDR3 rearrangement. For each sample, productive Simpson clonality was calculated as the square root of Simpson's diversity index over productive rearrangements. TCRdb took this table from immuneACCESS and kept in-frame rearrangements with V and J called. Such tables lack part of the clones; where checked against another copy, unresolved V genes explain under half of the gap, and the rest is unexplained. V and J calls and clone size are those listed in that table; D and trimming were worked out from the DNA. This sample holds about 200,000 clones; approximately 90% were observed only once. The ten largest clonotypes hold approximately 6.2% of the sample.

The sequenced sample was peripheral blood. The sequence joins TRBV30 to TRBJ1-5, with a tentative D gene TRBD1 over 6 matching bases. The origin of this receptor is a man aged 55 to 70 who had recovered from COVID-19. The nucleotides read TGTGCCTGGAGTGTACGGGGACACATCAATCAGCCCCAGCATTTT. The resulting protein is CAWSVRGHINQPQHF.